This T cell receptor (beta chain) was documented in a study of regulatory T cells in long-lasting Graves disease. The overall study: Those Graves' patients who were newly diagnosed had been on antithyroid drugs under 3 months.

Time point of the sample: newly diagnosed GD, antithyroid drugs for less than 3 months. PBMC RNA served as the TCR library source. This clonotype was picked up many times. Its antigen is not identified. Arm-PCR of CDR3 regions and iRepertoire HTBI primers were the basis on which TCR beta libraries were built. TCRdb re-analysed the multiplex PCR reads in MiXCR, keeping a single row per CDR3 protein. The sample contains 500,000 or so distinct CDR3 sequences, 15% to 20% of which appear only once. In germline, CDR1 is SGHAT, CDR2 FQNNGV. V was clipped by 2 bases and J by 7 bases, with 15 bases between them. The CDR3 length is 15 residues. Overall study findings and caveats: What was studied was peripheral blood only, and not thyroid tissue. Persistent disease samples used TRBV28, TRBJ1-2 and TRBJ2-5 preferentially.

This same sample was also part of a study on T cells in Graves' hyperthyroidism and ophthalmopathy.

The clonotype was recovered from a man in his forties with Graves disease. Sequences were derived from peripheral blood mononuclear cells (PBMCs), sampled at new diagnosis, from a patient treated with antithyroid drugs. The chain employs TRBV11-2 and TRBJ2-1; the D gene could be TRBD1 or TRBD2 (6 bases each). The CDR3 DNA reads TGTGCCAGCAGCTTAAACCCGGGGGCACCTAATGAGCAGTTCTTC. Protein sequence: CASSLNPGAPNEQFF.